Below are 2 T cell receptor beta chains sequenced from a single sample in a study of T cell responses to AZD1222 COVID-19 vaccine. The table came from immunoSEQ multiplex PCR; TCRdb's copy has only in-frame clones and leaves some out. The sample shows about 150,000 clones, 90% of them seen only once. The material sequenced was peripheral blood, taken on day 0 of AZD1222 vaccination. The receptors shown here come from an adult in good health.

V is TRBV11-2 and J is TRBJ2-7; D uncertain. Trimming cost V 4 bases and J 3 bases, with 10 bases left between them. The CDR3 length is 13 residues. The V gene's germline CDR1 is SGHAT and CDR2 FQNNGV. This chain's CDR3 is CASSSPIYYEQYF. CDR3 DNA: TGTGCCAGCAGCTCGCCGATCTACTACGAGCAGTACTTC.

The chain combines TRBV3-1 (or the pseudogene TRBV3-2) with TRBJ1-6, with D tentatively TRBD1 (6 bases). V lost 0 bases and J 4 bases, leaving 10 bases between the germline ends. The length of the CDR3 is 16 residues. Germline CDR1 reads LGHDT; CDR2 reads YNNKEL (reference sequence). The CDR3 loop is CASSQDVTGYNSPLHF. CDR3 coding DNA: TGTGCCAGCAGCCAAGATGTGACAGGATATAATTCACCCCTCCACTTT.